This paragraph covers one T cell receptor (beta chain) sequence. Its specificity is not known. Only in-frame clones appear in the TCRdb table, and some are missing; sequencing was by immunoSEQ multiplex PCR. Here the sample spans 240,000 or so clones, roughly 80% being singletons. CDR3 length: 15 residues. Per the germline V gene, CDR1 is SGHDN and CDR2 is FVKESK. V lost 2 bases, J lost 4 bases, and 12 bases lay in between. This entry comes from a study of Tregs in tolerant kidney transplant recipients. Study outcomes and limitations: Tregs expanded with activated donor B cells seemed most donor-specific.

Source material: CD4+ T cells from blood. The chain carries TRBV14 and TRBJ2-1, with TRBD2 as a possible D gene (5 bases). The source is a human donor in good health. CDR3: CASSQPRGPYNEQFF. CDR3 sequence (DNA): TGTGCCAGCAGCCAACCACGAGGGCCGTACAATGAGCAGTTCTTC.